The next 6 T cell receptor beta chains were all read from a single sample in a study of blood T cells in healthy people across ages. PCR was performed a second time for 7 to 11 cycles using a sample-barcoded 5' primer and a J-beta primer mix. TCRdb independently ran MiXCR on the 5' RACE reads; one entry per CDR3 protein. The repertoire holds some 710,000 distinct CDR3 sequences, about 47% seen once, with approximately 18% in the top ten. Sequenced material: blood. Receptors were obtained from an elderly man in good health.

The chain has TRBV5-1 and TRBJ2-7; 8 bases align to TRBD1. V shed 2 bases and J 5 bases; nucleotides not matched to a gene: 3. The germline V gene has CDR1 SGHRS and CDR2 YFSETQ. There are 13 residues in the CDR3. The CDR3 reads CASSLRGQDEQYF. CDR3 nucleotides: TGCGCCAGCAGCTTAAGGGGACAGGACGAGCAGTACTTC. The whole variable domain, remainder taken from reference TRBV5-1 and TRBJ2-7, is KAGVTQTPRYLIKTRGQQVTLSCSPISGHRSVSWYQQTPGQGLQFLFEYFSETQRNKGNFPGRFSGRQFSNSRSEMNVSTLELGDSALYLCASSLRGQDEQYFGPGTRLTVT.

The rearrangement uses TRBV7-2 and TRBJ2-7; D is ambiguous. The V gene's germline CDR1 is SGHTA and CDR2 FQGNSA. Trimming left V 4 bases short and J 4 bases short, with 14 bases between. CDR3 length: 14 residues. DNA of the CDR3: TGTGCCAGCAGCTCTCCCACGGGCCCTTACGAGCAGTACTTC. Amino acids: CASSSPTGPYEQYF.

V usage is TRBV7-3 and J usage is TRBJ2-6; possibly TRBD1 for D (6 bases). With 5 bases removed from V and 4 bases from J, the gap between germline ends came to 12 bases. Germline loops: CDR1 SGHTA, CDR2 FQGTGA. The CDR3 covers 15 residues. CDR3 loop: CASSDRNRGANVLTF. In nucleotides, the CDR3 is TGTGCCAGCAGCGACAGGAATAGGGGGGCCAACGTCCTGACTTTC.

This clonotype was detected a few times. The chain combines TRBV4-3 with TRBJ1-5; no clear D gene. The V end was cut by 1 base, the J end by 5 bases, with 6 bases between. Germline V gene data show CDR1 as LGHNA and CDR2 as YSLEER. The CDR3 runs to 13 residues. CDR3 residues: CASSQGVDQPQHF. The CDR3 DNA reads as TGCGCCAGCAGCCAAGGGGTGGATCAGCCCCAGCATTTT.

The V gene is TRBV29-1, the J gene TRBJ2-5, with D hard to call. V was trimmed by 1 base and J by 0 bases, leaving 9 bases between them. The CDR3 loop spans 14 amino acids. CDR1 is SQVTM, CDR2 ANQGSEA, per germline. CDR3 sequence: CSVEGGWYQETQYF. In DNA, the CDR3 is TGCAGCGTTGAAGGCGGATGGTACCAAGAGACCCAGTACTTC. The entire variable domain, with the rest obtained from reference TRBV29-1 and TRBJ2-5, is as follows: SAVISQKPSRDICQRGTSLTIQCQVDSQVTMMFWYRQQPGQSLTLIATANQGSEATYESGFVIDKFPISRPNLTFSTLTVSNMSPEDSSIYLCSVEGGWYQETQYFGPGTRLLVL.

This clonotype was picked up a small number of times. This chain uses TRBV15 with TRBJ2-4, with TRBD1 matching over 8 bases. The end of the DNA aligns better with TRBJ2-7, so the J call may be wrong. This CDR3 is built from 15 residues. CDR1 and CDR2 (germline): LNHNV, YYDKDF (reference sequence). CDR3 sequence reads: CATSRKQGGPSEQYF. CDR3 DNA: TGTGCCACCAGCAGAAAACAGGGGGGTCCTTCCGAGCAGTACTTC.